This T cell receptor (beta chain) was captured in a study of blood T cell repertoires in COVID-19. Study in general: The United States, Italy and Spain provided the acute and convalescent COVID-19 samples.

Original processing notes: Quantification of nucleated cells was approximated via reference gene primer amplification. Produced via immunoSEQ multiplex PCR; TCRdb's table is partial and in-frame only. Clone size and V and J calls were adopted from that table, with D and trimming inferred from the DNA. This sample carries approximately 380,000 clones, more than 75% of them seen once, and the ten largest clones take roughly 1.2%. V lost 4 bases to trimming and J lost 4 bases, with 14 bases between them. CDR1 DFQATT and CDR2 SNEGSKA come from the germline V gene (reference sequence). The CDR3 contains 14 residues. Recovered Cohort 3 donors showed two negative PCRs, clearance, or symptom resolution.

The clonotype was recovered from a woman aged 18 to 35 who had recovered from COVID-19. The J gene is TRBJ1-5, the V gene TRBV20-1; D is undetermined. What was sequenced was PBMCs or T cells enriched from blood (not recorded which). The CDR3 DNA reads as TGCAGTGCTATTGAGGGCCCAGGAAATCAGCCCCAGCATTTT. Translated: CSAIEGPGNQPQHF.